These T cell receptor beta chains were read from a single sample in a study of blood T cell repertoires in COVID-19. Here immunoSEQ multiplex PCR was the method, and the copy in TCRdb shows in-frame clones only, minus some. Of under 200,000 clones listed, around four fifths are singletons. The source material was peripheral blood. The origin of the receptors is a man aged 55 to 69 with COVID-19, enrolled during active disease. The CDR3 runs from the conserved cysteine through the conserved F or W. D genes are given only for firm matches. Clone size is given for some rows only: seen once, a few or many times, or a class if the clone is expanded.

v_call	d_call	j_call	clone_size	cdr3_nt	cdr3_aa
TRBV13	.	TRBJ1-2	.	TGTGCCAGCAGCTTAGGTTTAGACAGAAACTATGGCTACACCTTC	CASSLGLDRNYGYTF
TRBV7-8	TRBD1	TRBJ1-1	.	TGTGCCAGCAGCCCGAATAAACCGGGACAGGGGTTAATGAACACTGAAGCTTTCTTT	CASSPNKPGQGLMNTEAFF
TRBV5-4	TRBD1	TRBJ2-6	once	TGTGCCAGCAGCTTGCAGGGGGCGGGAGGGGCCAACGTCCTGACTTTC	CASSLQGAGGANVLTF
TRBV18	TRBD1	TRBJ2-1	few	TGTGCCAGCTCACCAGGGACAGGGACAAACAATGAGCAGTTCTTC	CASSPGTGTNNEQFF
TRBV5-5	TRBD1	TRBJ2-5	.	TGTGCCAGCAGCTTTGGAGACAGGGGAATAGAGACCCAGTACTTC	CASSFGDRGIETQYF
TRBV18	.	TRBJ2-1	.	TGTGCCAGCTCACCCCTCGGGACACTCAATGAGCAGTTCTTC	CASSPLGTLNEQFF
TRBV23-1	.	TRBJ2-3	.	TGCGCCAGCTCCCCCGGGGGGCCGAGAGCAGATACGCAGTATTTT	CASSPGGPRADTQYF
TRBV5-1	.	TRBJ1-1	.	TGCGCCAGCAGCTTGGGGGACTTTAGGACTGAAGCTTTCTTT	CASSLGDFRTEAFF
TRBV19	.	TRBJ1-2	.	TGTGCCAGTAGCCCTTTCGGGAGGGGCGACTATGGCTACACCTTC	CASSPFGRGDYGYTF
TRBV5-4	.	TRBJ2-3	.	TGTGCCAGCAGTCTTAGTACAGATACGCAGTATTTT	CASSLSTDTQYF
TRBV7-9	.	TRBJ1-5	.	TGTGCCAGCAGCTTATCAGGGGCCGATAGTCAGCCCCAGCATTTT	CASSLSGADSQPQHF
TRBV4-2	.	TRBJ1-2	.	TGTGCCAGCAGCCAAGACAAAGGGGATGGCTACACCTTC	CASSQDKGDGYTF
TRBV19	TRBD2	TRBJ2-7	once	TGTGCCAGTAAAGCGGGGTACTCCTACGAGCAGTACTTC	CASKAGYSYEQYF
TRBV18	.	TRBJ1-1	few	TGTGCCAGCTCACCACCCCAGGGGCGGCGGACTGAAGCTTTCTTT	CASSPPQGRRTEAFF
TRBV28	.	TRBJ1-5	.	TGTGCCAGCAGTTTCAGGGCGCAGCCCCAGCATTTT	CASSFRAQPQHF
TRBV11-2	TRBD1	TRBJ2-7	.	TGTGCCAGCAGCTCCTACAGGGGGCGGACCTACGAGCAGTACTTC	CASSSYRGRTYEQYF
TRBV4-2	.	TRBJ1-4	.	TGTGCCAGCAGCCAAGGGTTTGTCGAGCTGTTGTTTTTT	CASSQGFVELLFF
TRBV7-6	.	TRBJ1-5	.	TGTGCCAGCAGCTCTGACAGTTATAGCAATCAGCCCCAGCATTTT	CASSSDSYSNQPQHF
TRBV9	TRBD1	TRBJ2-1	.	TGTGCCAGCAGCGTATTAGGGACAGGGGCATACAATGAGCAGTTCTTC	CASSVLGTGAYNEQFF
TRBV5-4	TRBD1	TRBJ1-1	.	TGTGCCAGCAGCAACGGGGACAGGGGGTCGAACACTGAAGCTTTCTTT	CASSNGDRGSNTEAFF
TRBV5-4	.	TRBJ1-3	few	TGTGCCAGCAGCTCGGGACTGGGCTCTGGAAACACCATATATTTT	CASSSGLGSGNTIYF
TRBV4-2	.	TRBJ1-2	.	TGTGCCAGCAGCCAAGATAAGGCAAGGGGAGGCTATGGCTACACCTTC	CASSQDKARGGYGYTF
TRBV3-1/TRBV3-2	TRBD2	TRBJ2-3	.	TGTGCCAGCAGCCAAGGGACTAGCGGGAGACTAGATACGCAGTATTTT	CASSQGTSGRLDTQYF
TRBV7-2	TRBD1	TRBJ2-1	.	TGTGCCAGCAGCTCTAAGGGGGCGCGGAGTGAGCAGTTCTTC	CASSSKGARSEQFF
TRBV29-1	.	TRBJ2-7	.	TGCAGCGTTGAAGACGGGGACGAGCAGTACTTC	CSVEDGDEQYF
TRBV28	TRBD1	TRBJ2-7	.	TGTGCCAGCACTTTGACAGGGAGCTACGAGCAGTACTTC	CASTLTGSYEQYF